This TCR beta chain is drawn from a study of blood T cell repertoires in COVID-19 (dated by TCRdb to the early 2020s). The study in broad terms: The collaborator samples originated in the United States, Italy and Spain and spanned the acute and convalescent phases of COVID-19. The prospective study material was composed of cDNA or gDNA derived from T cells, B-cell-depleted T cells, or PBMCs. The dataset comprised deeply sampled blood TCRbeta repertoires from subjects exposed to, actively infected with, or recovered from COVID-19. A freely available public database, intended as a resource for researchers studying the immune response to SARS-CoV-2, is where the repertoires were released. The samples were drawn from the first 160 participants of the ongoing ImmuneRACE study and from over a thousand subjects provided by 6 global collaborators. The sample metadata nearly always contained a de-identified subject ID, COVID-19 status, age in years and sex. Where HLA class I and class II types were available, the types were taken from metadata supplied by the sample provider, not from assay-based typing.

The immunoSEQ Assay, a bias-controlled multiplex PCR, was used to amplify TCRbeta CDR3 regions from genomic DNA. The authors processed their data as follows. Within the assay, amplification of reference gene primers was used to estimate how many nucleated cells each sample contained. Sequence reads were collapsed and filtered to measure the absolute abundance of every unique TCRbeta CDR3 rearrangement. For each sample, productive Simpson clonality was calculated as the square root of Simpson's diversity index across productive rearrangements. In its TCRdb copy, this immuneACCESS table keeps in-frame sequences only and misses some clones. Where compared with another copy, unresolved V genes explain less than half of these, and the others have no known cause. V and J calls and clone size come straight from that table; D and trimming were deduced from the DNA. Present in this sample are about 220,000 clones, roughly 84% of which were seen just once. Of the sample, about 3.8% is held by the ten largest clones.

Sequences MNHEY (CDR1) and SVGAGI (CDR2) are obtained from the germline V gene. From the cysteine through the phenylalanine, the CDR3 covers 13 amino acids. The entry retains the CDR3 DNA only, 39 bases that are in frame from base 1. Clipping removes 7 bases from V and 10 bases from J, with 7 as the unmatched junction base count. The paper as a whole reports these results and caveats: Clinical and demographic metadata were provided uncurated, with the amount varying by source and participant.

As to this clone: Its antigen is currently not known. No base-level quality is on record; no much larger clone is a single base apart.

Whole blood was collected in K2EDTA tubes by collaborating institutions according to the institutions' own protocols. Collaborator samples were shipped for TCRbeta analysis as frozen whole blood, isolated PBMCs, or DNA extracted from either sample type. The sequenced sample was peripheral blood. The receptor was derived from a woman older than 75 with acute or convalescent COVID-19. The rearranged chain carries TRBV6-5 and TRBJ1-6; 7 middle bases align to TRBD1. The DNA reads as follows: TGTGCCAGCACCGACAGGGATGAATCACCCCTCCACTTT. Its amino acids are CASTDRDESPLHF.